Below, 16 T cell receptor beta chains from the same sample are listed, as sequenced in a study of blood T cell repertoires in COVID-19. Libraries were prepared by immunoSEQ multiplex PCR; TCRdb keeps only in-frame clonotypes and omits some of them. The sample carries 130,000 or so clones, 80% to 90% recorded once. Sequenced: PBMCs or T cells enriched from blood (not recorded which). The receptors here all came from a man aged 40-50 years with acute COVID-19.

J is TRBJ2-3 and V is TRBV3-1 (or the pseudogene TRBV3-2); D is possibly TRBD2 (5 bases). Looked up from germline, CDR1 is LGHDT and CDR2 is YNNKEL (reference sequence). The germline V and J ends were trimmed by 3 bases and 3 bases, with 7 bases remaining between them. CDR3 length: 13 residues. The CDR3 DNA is TGTGCCAGCAGCCAGAGGGTTACAGATACGCAGTATTTT. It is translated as CASSQRVTDTQYF.

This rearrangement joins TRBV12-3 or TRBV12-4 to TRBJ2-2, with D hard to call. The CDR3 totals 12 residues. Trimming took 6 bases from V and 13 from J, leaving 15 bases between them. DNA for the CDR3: TGTGCCAGCAGCTCACCCGACAATCGGCTGTTTTTT. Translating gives CASSSPDNRLFF.

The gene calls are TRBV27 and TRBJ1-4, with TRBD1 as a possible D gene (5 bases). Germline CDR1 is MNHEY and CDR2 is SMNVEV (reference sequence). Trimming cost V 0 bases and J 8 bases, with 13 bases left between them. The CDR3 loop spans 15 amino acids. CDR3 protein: CASSLSIGALEKLFF. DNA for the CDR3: TGTGCCAGCAGTTTATCGATAGGGGCGTTGGAAAAACTGTTTTTT.

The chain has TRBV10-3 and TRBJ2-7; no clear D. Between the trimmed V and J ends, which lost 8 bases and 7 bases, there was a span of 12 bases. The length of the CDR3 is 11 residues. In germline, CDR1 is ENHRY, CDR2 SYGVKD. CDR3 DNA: TGTGCCATCCGTGCGATGAGGGAGCAGTACTTC. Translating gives CAIRAMREQYF.

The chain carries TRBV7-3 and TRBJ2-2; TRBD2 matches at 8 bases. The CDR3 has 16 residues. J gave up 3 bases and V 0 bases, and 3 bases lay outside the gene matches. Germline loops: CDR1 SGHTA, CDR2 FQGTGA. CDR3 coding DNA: TGTGCCAGCAGCTTAACCAGCGGGAGAGACACCGGGGAGCTGTTTTTT. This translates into CASSLTSGRDTGELFF.

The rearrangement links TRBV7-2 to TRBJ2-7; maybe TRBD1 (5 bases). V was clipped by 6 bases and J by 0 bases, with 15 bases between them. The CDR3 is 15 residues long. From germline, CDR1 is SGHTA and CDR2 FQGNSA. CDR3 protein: CASSSPDSASYEQYF. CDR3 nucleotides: TGTGCCAGCAGTTCCCCCGACAGCGCCTCCTACGAGCAGTACTTC. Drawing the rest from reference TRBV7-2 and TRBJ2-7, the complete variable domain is GAGVSQSPSNKVTEKGKDVELRCDPISGHTALYWYRQSLGQGLEFLIYFQGNSAPDKSGLPSDRFSAERTGGSVSTLTIQRTQQEDSAVYLCASSSPDSASYEQYFGPGTRLTVT.

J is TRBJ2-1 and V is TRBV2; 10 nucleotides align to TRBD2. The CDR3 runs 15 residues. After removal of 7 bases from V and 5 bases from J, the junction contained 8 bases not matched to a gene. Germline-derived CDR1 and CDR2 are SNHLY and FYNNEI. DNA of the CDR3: TGTGCCAGCATCTTAGCGGGAGGTTCGCACAATGAGCAGTTCTTC. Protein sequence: CASILAGGSHNEQFF.

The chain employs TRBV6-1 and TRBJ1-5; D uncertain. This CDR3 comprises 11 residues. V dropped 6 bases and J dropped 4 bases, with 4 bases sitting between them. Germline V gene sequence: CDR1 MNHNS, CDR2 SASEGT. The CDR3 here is CASSPNQPQHF. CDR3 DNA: TGTGCCAGCAGCCCGAATCAGCCCCAGCATTTT.

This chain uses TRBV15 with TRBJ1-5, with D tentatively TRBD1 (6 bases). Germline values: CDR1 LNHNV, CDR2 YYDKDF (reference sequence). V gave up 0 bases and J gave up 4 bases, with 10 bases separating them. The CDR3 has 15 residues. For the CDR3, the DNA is TGTGCCACCAGCAGAGATCACACAGGGAATCAGCCCCAGCATTTT. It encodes CATSRDHTGNQPQHF.

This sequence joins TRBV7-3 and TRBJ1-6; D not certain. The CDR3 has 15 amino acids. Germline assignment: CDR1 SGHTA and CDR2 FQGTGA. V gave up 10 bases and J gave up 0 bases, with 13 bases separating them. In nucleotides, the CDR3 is TGTGCCACCGCTGCCGATAGCTCCTATAATTCACCCCTCCACTTT. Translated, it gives CATAADSSYNSPLHF.

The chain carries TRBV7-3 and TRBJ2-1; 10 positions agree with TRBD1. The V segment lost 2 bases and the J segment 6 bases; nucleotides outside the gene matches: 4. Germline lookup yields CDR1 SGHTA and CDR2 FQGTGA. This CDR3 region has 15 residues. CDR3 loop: CASSLGTGDSNEQFF. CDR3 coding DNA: TGTGCCAGCAGCTTAGGGACAGGGGATTCCAATGAGCAGTTCTTC.

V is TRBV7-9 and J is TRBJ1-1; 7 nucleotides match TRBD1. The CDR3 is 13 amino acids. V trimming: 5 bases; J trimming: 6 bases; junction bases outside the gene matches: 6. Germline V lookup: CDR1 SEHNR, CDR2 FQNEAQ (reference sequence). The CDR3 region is CASSLRQGAEAFF. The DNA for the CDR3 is TGTGCCAGCAGCCTCCGACAGGGTGCTGAAGCTTTCTTT.

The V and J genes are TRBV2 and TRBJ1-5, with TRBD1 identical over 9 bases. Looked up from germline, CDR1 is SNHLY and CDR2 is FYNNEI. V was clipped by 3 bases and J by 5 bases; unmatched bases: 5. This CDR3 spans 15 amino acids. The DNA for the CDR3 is TGTGCCAGCAGTGATACCGGGACAGGGCATCAGCCCCAGCATTTT. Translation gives CASSDTGTGHQPQHF. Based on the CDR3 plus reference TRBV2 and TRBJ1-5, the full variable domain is EPEVTQTPSHQVTQMGQEVILRCVPISNHLYFYWYRQILGQKVEFLVSFYNNEISEKSEIFDDQFSVERPDGSNFTLKIRSTKLEDSAMYFCASSDTGTGHQPQHFGDGTRLSIL.

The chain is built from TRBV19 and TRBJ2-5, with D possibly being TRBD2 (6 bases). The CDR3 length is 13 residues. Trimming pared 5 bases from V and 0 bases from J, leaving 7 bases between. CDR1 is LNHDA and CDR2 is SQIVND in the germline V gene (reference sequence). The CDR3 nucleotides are TGTGCCAGTAGTCGGGACTACCAAGAGACCCAGTACTTC. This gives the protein CASSRDYQETQYF.

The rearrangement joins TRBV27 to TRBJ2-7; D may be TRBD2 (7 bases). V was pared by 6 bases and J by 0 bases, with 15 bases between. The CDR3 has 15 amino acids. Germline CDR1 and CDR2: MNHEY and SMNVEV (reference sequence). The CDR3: CASRGGAGPSYEQYF. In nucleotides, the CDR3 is TGTGCCAGCAGGGGGGGGGCGGGGCCCTCCTACGAGCAGTACTTC.

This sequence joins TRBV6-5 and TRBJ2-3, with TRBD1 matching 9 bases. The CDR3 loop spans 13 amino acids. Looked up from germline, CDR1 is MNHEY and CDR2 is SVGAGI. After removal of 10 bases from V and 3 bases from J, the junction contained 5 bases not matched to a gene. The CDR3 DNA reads TGTGCCACCAAGACAGGGGGGACAGATACGCAGTATTTT. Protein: CATKTGGTDTQYF.